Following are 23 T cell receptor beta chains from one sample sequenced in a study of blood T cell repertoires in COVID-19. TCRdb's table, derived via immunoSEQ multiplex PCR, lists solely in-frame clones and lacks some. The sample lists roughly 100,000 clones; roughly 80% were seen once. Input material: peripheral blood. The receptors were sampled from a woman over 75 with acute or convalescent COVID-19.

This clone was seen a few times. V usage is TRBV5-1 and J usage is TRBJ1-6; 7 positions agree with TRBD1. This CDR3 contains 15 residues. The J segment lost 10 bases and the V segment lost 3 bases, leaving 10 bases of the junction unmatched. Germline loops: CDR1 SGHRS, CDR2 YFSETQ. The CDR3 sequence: CASSWAGQFSSPLHF. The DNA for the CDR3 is TGCGCCAGCAGCTGGGCGGGACAGTTTTCCTCACCCCTCCACTTT.

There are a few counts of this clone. In DNA, the CDR3 is TGTGCCAGCAGCTCACTAGCGGGAGCGGAGGGACATACGCAGTATTTT. This codes for CASSSLAGAEGHTQYF. The V call is TRBV9, the J call TRBJ2-3; 11 bases are a match to TRBD2. The CDR3 has 16 residues. V lost 4 bases to trimming and J lost 7 bases; unmatched junction nucleotides: 11. Germline V CDR1 and CDR2: SGDLS, YYNGEE.

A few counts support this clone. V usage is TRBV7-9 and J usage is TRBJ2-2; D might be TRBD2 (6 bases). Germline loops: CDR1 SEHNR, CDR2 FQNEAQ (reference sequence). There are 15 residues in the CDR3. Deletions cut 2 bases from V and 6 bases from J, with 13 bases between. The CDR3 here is CASSLFSTGAGELFF. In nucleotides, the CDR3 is TGTGCCAGCAGCTTATTTTCGACGGGGGCCGGGGAGCTGTTTTTT.

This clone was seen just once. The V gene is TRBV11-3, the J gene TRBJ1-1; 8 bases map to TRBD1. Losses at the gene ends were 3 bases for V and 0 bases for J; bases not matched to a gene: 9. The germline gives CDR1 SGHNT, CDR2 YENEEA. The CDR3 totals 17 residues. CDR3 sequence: CASSFGQGLGVNTEAFF. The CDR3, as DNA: TGTGCCAGCAGCTTCGGACAGGGTCTTGGGGTGAACACTGAAGCTTTCTTT.

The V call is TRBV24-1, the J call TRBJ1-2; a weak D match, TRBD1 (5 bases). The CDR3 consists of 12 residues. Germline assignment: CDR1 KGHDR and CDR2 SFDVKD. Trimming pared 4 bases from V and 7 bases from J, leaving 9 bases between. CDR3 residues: CATSEPGFGYTF. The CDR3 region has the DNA TGTGCCACCAGTGAACCAGGGTTTGGCTACACCTTC.

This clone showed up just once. This CDR3 reads CAISESRGYTF. As DNA, the CDR3 is TGTGCCATCAGTGAGTCGCGTGGCTACACCTTC. The chain joins TRBV10-3 to TRBJ1-2; D call uncertain. The CDR3 has 11 amino acids. The V gene's germline CDR1 is ENHRY and CDR2 SYGVKD. With 0 bases removed from V and 7 bases from J, the gap between germline ends came to 3 bases.

The CDR3 spells CASSFLPGQGSYTF. The CDR3 DNA is TGTGCCAGCAGCTTCCTGCCGGGACAGGGAAGCTACACCTTC. This chain uses TRBV9 with TRBJ1-2; 9 positions match TRBD1. The CDR3 contains 14 residues. The J segment lost 9 bases and the V segment lost 4 bases, leaving 10 bases of the junction unmatched. Germline assignment: CDR1 SGDLS and CDR2 YYNGEE.

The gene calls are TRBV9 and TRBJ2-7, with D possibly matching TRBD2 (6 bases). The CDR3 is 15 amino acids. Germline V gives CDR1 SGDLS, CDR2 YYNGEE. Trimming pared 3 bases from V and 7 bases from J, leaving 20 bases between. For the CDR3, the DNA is TGTGCCAGCAGCGCGGGGGACTCCCTAGTTGAAGAGCAGTACGTC. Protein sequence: CASSAGDSLVEEQYV.

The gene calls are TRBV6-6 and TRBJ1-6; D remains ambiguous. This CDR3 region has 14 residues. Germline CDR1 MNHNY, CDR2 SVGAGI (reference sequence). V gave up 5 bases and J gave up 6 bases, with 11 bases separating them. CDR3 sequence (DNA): TGTGCCAGCAGTCCCGTTGGCCCTAATTCACCCCTCCACTTT. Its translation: CASSPVGPNSPLHF.

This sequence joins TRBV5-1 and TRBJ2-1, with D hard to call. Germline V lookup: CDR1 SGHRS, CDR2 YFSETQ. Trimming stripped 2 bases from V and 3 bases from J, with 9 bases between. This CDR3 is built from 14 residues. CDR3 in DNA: TGCGCCAGCAGCTTCAACTCCGACTACAATGAGCAGTTCTTC. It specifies CASSFNSDYNEQFF.

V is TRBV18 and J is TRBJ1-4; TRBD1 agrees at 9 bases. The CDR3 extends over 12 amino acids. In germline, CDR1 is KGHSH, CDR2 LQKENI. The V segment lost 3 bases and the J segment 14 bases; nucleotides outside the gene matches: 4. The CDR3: CASSPNDRGLFF. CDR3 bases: TGTGCCAGCTCACCTAATGACAGGGGGCTGTTTTTT.

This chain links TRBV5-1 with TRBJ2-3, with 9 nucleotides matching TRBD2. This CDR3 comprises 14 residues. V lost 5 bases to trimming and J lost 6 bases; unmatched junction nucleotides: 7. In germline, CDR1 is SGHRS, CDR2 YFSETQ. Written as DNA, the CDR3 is TGCGCCAGCAGGGAAGCGGGAGGCTTTGATACGCAGTATTTT. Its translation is CASREAGGFDTQYF.

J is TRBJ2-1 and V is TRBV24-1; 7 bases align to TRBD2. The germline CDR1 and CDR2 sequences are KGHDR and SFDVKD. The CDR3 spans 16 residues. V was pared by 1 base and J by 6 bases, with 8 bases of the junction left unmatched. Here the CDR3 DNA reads TGTGCCACCAGTGATTTTGGACTAGTAGGATCCAATGAGCAGTTCTTC. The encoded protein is CATSDFGLVGSNEQFF.

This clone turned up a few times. The CDR3 nucleotides read TGTGCCAGCAGCGTGGGAGGGAGCGGCACCGGGGAGCTGTTTTTT. Protein: CASSVGGSGTGELFF. The V and J genes are TRBV7-2 and TRBJ2-2; 7 bases fit TRBD2. CDR3 size: 15 residues. The germline V gene has CDR1 SGHTA and CDR2 FQGNSA. V shed 5 bases, J shed 4 bases, and the junction held 7 bases outside the gene matches.

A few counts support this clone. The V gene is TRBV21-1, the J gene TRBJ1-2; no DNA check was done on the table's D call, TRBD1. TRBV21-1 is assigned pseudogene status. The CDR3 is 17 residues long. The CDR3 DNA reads TGTGCCAGCAGCAAAGGGAGGGGGACAGGGAAAAGGGATGGCTACACCTTC. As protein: CASSKGRGTGKRDGYTF.

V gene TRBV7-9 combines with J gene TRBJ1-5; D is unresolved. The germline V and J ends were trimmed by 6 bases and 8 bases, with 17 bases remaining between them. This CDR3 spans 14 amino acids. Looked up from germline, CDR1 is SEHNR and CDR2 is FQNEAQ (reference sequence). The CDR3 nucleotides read TGTGCCAGCAGTTCCGTTGCGATTTTTAAGCCCCAGCATTTT. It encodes CASSSVAIFKPQHF.

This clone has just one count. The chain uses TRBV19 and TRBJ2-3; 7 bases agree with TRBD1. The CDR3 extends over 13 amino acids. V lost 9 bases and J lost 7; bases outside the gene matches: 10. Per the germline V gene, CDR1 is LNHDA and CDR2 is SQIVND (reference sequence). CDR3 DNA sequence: TGTGCCAGCGGCGAACAGGGGATGAATACGCAGTATTTT. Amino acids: CASGEQGMNTQYF. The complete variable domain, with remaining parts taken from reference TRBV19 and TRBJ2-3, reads DGGITQSPKYLFRKEGQNVTLSCEQNLNHDAMYWYRQDPGQGLRLIYYSQIVNDFQKGDIAEGYSVSREKKESFPLTVTSAQKNPTAFYLCASGEQGMNTQYFGPGTRLTVL.

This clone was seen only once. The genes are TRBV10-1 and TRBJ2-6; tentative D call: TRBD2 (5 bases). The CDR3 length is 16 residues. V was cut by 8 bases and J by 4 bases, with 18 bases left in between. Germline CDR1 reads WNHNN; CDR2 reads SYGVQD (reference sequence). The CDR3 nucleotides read TGCGCCAGCTCCCCGGGGTCAACAGAAGGGGCCAACGTCCTGACTTTC. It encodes CASSPGSTEGANVLTF.

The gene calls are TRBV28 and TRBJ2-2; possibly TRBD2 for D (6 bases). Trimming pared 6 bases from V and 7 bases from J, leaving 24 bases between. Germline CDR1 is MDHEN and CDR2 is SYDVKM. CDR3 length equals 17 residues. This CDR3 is CASSPLRGTSIGGELFF. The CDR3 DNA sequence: TGTGCCAGCAGCCCCCTCCGGGGGACCTCCATAGGCGGGGAGCTGTTTTTT.

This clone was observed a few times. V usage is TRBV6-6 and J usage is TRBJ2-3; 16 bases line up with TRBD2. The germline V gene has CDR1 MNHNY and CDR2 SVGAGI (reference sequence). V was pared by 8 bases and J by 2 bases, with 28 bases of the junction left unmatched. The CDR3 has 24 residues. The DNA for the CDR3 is TGTGCCAGCGGCTCTTTAGGGGGACTAGCGGGAGGGCCGGTTTCCTGGGGATACACAGATACGCAGTATTTT. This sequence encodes CASGSLGGLAGGPVSWGYTDTQYF.

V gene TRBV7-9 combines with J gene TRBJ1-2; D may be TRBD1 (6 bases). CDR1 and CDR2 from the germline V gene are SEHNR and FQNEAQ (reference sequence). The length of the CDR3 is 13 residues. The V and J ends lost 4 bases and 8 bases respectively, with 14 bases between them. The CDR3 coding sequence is TGTGCCAGCAGCTACGGACAGTTCGACGGCTACACCTTC. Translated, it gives CASSYGQFDGYTF.

The CDR3 coding sequence is TGTGCCAGCGGGGGGAGCTTCGGCAATGAGCAGTTCTTC. It translates to CASGGSFGNEQFF. The rearrangement links TRBV2 to TRBJ2-1; weak D call: TRBD2 (6 bases). The V end lost 8 bases, the J end lost 6 bases, and 14 bases lay between the germline ends. Germline CDR1 is SNHLY and CDR2 is FYNNEI. The CDR3 extends over 13 amino acids.

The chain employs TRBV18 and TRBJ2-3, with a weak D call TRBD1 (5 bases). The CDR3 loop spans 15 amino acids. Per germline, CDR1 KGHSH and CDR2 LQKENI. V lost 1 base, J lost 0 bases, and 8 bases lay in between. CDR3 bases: TGTGCCAGCTCACCACAGCCAGGGAGCACAGATACGCAGTATTTT. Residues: CASSPQPGSTDTQYF.